These 30 T cell receptor beta chains were sequenced from one sample in a study of shared clonotypes between healthy human individuals. Measured with immunoSEQ multiplex PCR; TCRdb has only the in-frame clones, and not every one. Of some 2.3 million clones in the sample, 85% to 95% were seen once. Sequenced material: naive CD4+ T cells from PBMCs. The subset denotes: CD45RA+ positively selected. The receptors stem from a young man in good health. Some clones in this sample may be carry-over from other donors' samples.

A note on this clone: The same CDR3 arises from other DNA sequences in this sample as well. The chain uses TRBV7-3 and TRBJ2-3; D is unresolved. From germline, CDR1 is SGHTA and CDR2 FQGTGA. The V end was cut by 5 bases, the J end by 3 bases, with 9 bases between. This CDR3 is 13 amino acids long. DNA for the CDR3: TGTGCCAGCAGCCAAGGACGGACAGATACGCAGTATTTT. Translating it yields CASSQGRTDTQYF.

This clone was recorded only once. Other DNA sequences within the sample encode an identical CDR3. The chain joins TRBV7-3 to TRBJ2-1, with D perhaps TRBD2 (6 bases). The CDR3 covers 14 residues. V lost 3 bases, J lost 1 base, and 7 bases lay in between. Germline CDR1 reads SGHTA; CDR2 reads FQGTGA. As DNA, the CDR3 is TGTGCCAGCAGCTTGGGGGGATCCTACAATGAGCAGTTCTTC. This gives the protein CASSLGGSYNEQFF.

The chain combines TRBV30 with TRBJ1-5; tentatively, D is TRBD1 (5 bases). Germline V gives CDR1 GTSNPN, CDR2 SVGIG (reference sequence). The CDR3 has 15 residues. The DNA of the CDR3 is TGTGGGGCCAGGGAAGGTAGTGGGAGCAATCAGCCCCAGCATTTT. It is translated as CGAREGSGSNQPQHF.

The V and J genes are TRBV7-2 and TRBJ1-3; TRBD1 matches at 7 bases. Germline CDR1 and CDR2: SGHTA and FQGNSA. The V segment lost 0 bases and the J segment 12 bases; nucleotides outside the gene matches: 11. CDR3 length: 15 residues. CDR3 DNA: TGTGCCAGCAGCTTAGCGAAGGACAGGCAGAGGGGCATATATTTT. It translates to CASSLAKDRQRGIYF.

As for this clone: This specimen includes other DNA sequences encoding the same CDR3. This sequence joins TRBV28 and TRBJ2-7; 11 nucleotides match TRBD2. The V gene's germline CDR1 is MDHEN and CDR2 SYDVKM. J lost 3 bases, V lost 6 bases, and 4 bases had no gene match. This CDR3 has 14 residues. CDR3 region: CASRPGLAVYEQYF. The DNA for the CDR3 is TGTGCCAGCAGACCGGGACTAGCGGTCTACGAGCAGTACTTC.

This clone was observed a handful of times. The V and J genes are TRBV28 and TRBJ1-1, with a weak D call TRBD1 (6 bases). V dropped 5 bases and J dropped 4 bases, with 11 bases sitting between them. Germline V gene sequence: CDR1 MDHEN, CDR2 SYDVKM. CDR3 length: 13 amino acids. This CDR3 reads CASSTGLRTEAFF. CDR3 coding DNA: TGTGCCAGCAGTACAGGGTTGCGCACTGAAGCTTTCTTT.

The V call is TRBV11-3, the J call TRBJ2-3; 10 bases are shared with TRBD2. The CDR3 runs to 14 residues. Germline V gives CDR1 SGHNT, CDR2 YENEEA. The J segment lost 4 bases and the V segment lost 3 bases, leaving 1 base of the junction unmatched. The CDR3 region is CASSFTSGADTQYF. CDR3 coding DNA: TGTGCCAGCAGCTTCACTAGCGGGGCAGATACGCAGTATTTT.

The chain combines TRBV15 with TRBJ1-2; D ambiguous. This CDR3 has 16 amino acids. CDR1 and CDR2 (germline): LNHNV, YYDKDF (reference sequence). V lost 0 bases to trimming and J lost 4 bases, with 15 bases between them. This chain's CDR3 is CATSRDRVAQSYGYTF. The DNA of the CDR3 is TGTGCCACCAGCAGAGACCGGGTCGCCCAAAGCTATGGCTACACCTTC.

This clone was counted a single time. The CDR3 is CASSVWASGHSYEQYF. The CDR3 nucleotides read TGTGCCAGCAGCGTGTGGGCTAGCGGGCACTCCTACGAGCAGTACTTC. The chain employs TRBV7-2 and TRBJ2-7; TRBD2 matches at 8 bases. CDR3 size: 16 residues. Germline lookup yields CDR1 SGHTA and CDR2 FQGNSA. Unmatched junction bases numbered 9, after V lost 5 bases and J lost 0 bases.

This chain joins TRBV5-1 and TRBJ2-7, with TRBD1 as a possible D gene (7 bases). V lost 1 base, J lost 0 bases, and 26 bases lay in between. The CDR3 covers 20 residues. CDR1 is SGHRS, CDR2 YFSETQ, per germline. CDR3 sequence reads: CASSLKAPGGSGLISYEQYF. CDR3 bases: TGCGCCAGCAGCTTGAAGGCCCCAGGGGGTAGCGGCCTAATCTCCTACGAGCAGTACTTC.

This clone appeared a single time. This sample includes further DNA sequences coding for the same CDR3. The chain employs TRBV5-4 and TRBJ2-3; a weak D match, TRBD1 (5 bases). From germline, CDR1 is SGHNT and CDR2 YYREEE (reference sequence). V dropped 4 bases and J dropped 3 bases, with 12 bases sitting between them. This CDR3 comprises 14 residues. The CDR3 sequence is CASSPRTSTDTQYF. The CDR3 DNA is TGTGCCAGCAGCCCCCGGACAAGTACAGATACGCAGTATTTT.

The chain is built from TRBV7-2 and TRBJ2-1, with 8 bases lining up with TRBD2. V lost 5 bases and J lost 1; bases outside the gene matches: 10. Germline V CDR1 and CDR2: SGHTA, FQGNSA. The CDR3 loop spans 17 amino acids. The CDR3 bases are TGTGCCAGCAGCAAACTCGTAGCGGGACTTTCCTACAATGAGCAGTTCTTC. This encodes CASSKLVAGLSYNEQFF.

CDR3 amino acids: CASSVGGSPVSYEQYF. In DNA, the CDR3 is TGTGCCAGCAGCGTAGGAGGTTCCCCCGTCTCCTACGAGCAGTACTTC. The rearrangement links TRBV9 to TRBJ2-7; D gene unclear. Trimming took off 0 bases at V and 0 bases at J, with 13 bases between the two ends. The CDR3 extends over 16 amino acids. The germline CDR1 and CDR2 sequences are SGDLS and YYNGEE.

This clone was observed a single time. V is TRBV11-2 and J is TRBJ2-2; the match to TRBD2 covers 7 bases. The CDR3 is 13 amino acids. Germline CDR1 and CDR2: SGHAT and FQNNGV. The V and J ends lost 3 bases and 5 bases, in that order; junction bases with no gene match: 0. Here the CDR3 reads CASSFGRTGELFF. The CDR3 DNA sequence: TGTGCCAGCAGCTTCGGGAGGACCGGGGAGCTGTTTTTT.

The rearrangement uses TRBV12-5 and TRBJ1-1, with D maybe TRBD1 (6 bases). The CDR3 runs to 15 residues. The germline gives CDR1 LGHNT, CDR2 FRNRAP. V lost 6 bases and J lost 3, with 17 bases in between. The CDR3 reads CASGADTGLHTEAFF. CDR3 in DNA: TGTGCTAGTGGCGCTGACACAGGGTTGCACACTGAAGCTTTCTTT.

V gene TRBV27 combines with J gene TRBJ2-7, with D possibly matching TRBD2 (5 bases). CDR1 MNHEY and CDR2 SMNVEV come from the germline V gene (reference sequence). The V and J ends lost 7 bases and 3 bases respectively, with 16 bases between them. The CDR3 has 14 residues. The CDR3 DNA is TGTGCCAGCATCCTCAGCGGACCTCGCTACGAGCAGTACTTC. The encoded protein is CASILSGPRYEQYF.

The chain is built from TRBV7-8 and TRBJ2-5, with 7 bases lining up with TRBD1. The junction had 7 bases not matched to a gene; V was cut back by 5 bases and J by 1 base. Germline V gene data show CDR1 as SGHVS and CDR2 as FQNEAQ. The CDR3 extends over 15 amino acids. The CDR3 DNA is TGTGCCAGCAGCCGCCCCGGGACAGTCCAAGAGACCCAGTACTTC. Translated, it gives CASSRPGTVQETQYF. The variable domain in full, completed from reference TRBV7-8 and TRBJ2-5, reads GAGVSQSPRYKVAKRGQDVALRCDPISGHVSLFWYQQALGQGPEFLTYFQNEAQLDKSGLPSDRFFAERPEGSVSTLKIQRTQQEDSAVYLCASSRPGTVQETQYFGPGTRLLVL.

This chain uses TRBV25-1 with TRBJ2-1; TRBD2 matches at 12 bases. Germline CDR1 MGHDK, CDR2 SYGVNS. V shed 8 bases and J 8 bases; nucleotides not matched to a gene: 4. The CDR3 totals 13 residues. Here the CDR3 reads CASLLAGGHEQFF. In DNA form, the CDR3 reads TGTGCCAGCCTACTAGCGGGAGGCCATGAGCAGTTCTTC.

V is TRBV30 and J is TRBJ1-5, with 7 bases aligning to TRBD1. With V trimmed by 4 bases and J by 7 bases, 16 bases remained unmatched. Germline CDR1 GTSNPN, CDR2 SVGIG (reference sequence). This CDR3 is built from 16 residues. The CDR3 coding sequence is TGTGCCTGGACTACCAACCAGGGGGGGCCGAAACAGCCCCAGCATTTT. Translating gives CAWTTNQGGPKQPQHF.

V usage is TRBV12-5 and J usage is TRBJ2-2, with D unclear. Deletions cut 1 base from V and 6 bases from J, with 9 bases between. The CDR3 totals 14 residues. CDR1 is LGHNT, CDR2 FRNRAP, per germline. CDR3 residues: CASGLEFPPGELFF. The DNA of the CDR3 is TGTGCTAGTGGTTTGGAGTTTCCACCCGGGGAGCTGTTTTTT.

V gene TRBV28 combines with J gene TRBJ1-3, with TRBD1 matching 7 bases. CDR3 length: 18 amino acids. Germline values: CDR1 MDHEN, CDR2 SYDVKM. The trim removed 7 bases at V and 0 bases at J, leaving 15 bases unmatched. The DNA of the CDR3 is TGTGCCAGCAAGCAAGACAGGGCCTCTTTTATCTCTGGAAACACCATATATTTT. The encoded protein is CASKQDRASFISGNTIYF.

The J gene is TRBJ2-1, the V gene TRBV4-2; 10 bases fit TRBD2. The CDR3 has 16 amino acids. The germline CDR1 and CDR2 sequences are LGHNA and YNFKEQ. J gave up 4 bases and V 2 bases, and 5 bases lay outside the gene matches. CDR3 residues: CASSQNLAGVYNEQFF. The CDR3 DNA follows: TGTGCCAGCAGCCAAAACCTAGCGGGGGTATACAATGAGCAGTTCTTC.

V is TRBV6-1 and J is TRBJ2-1, with D hard to call. This CDR3 is 14 amino acids long. Germline V lookup: CDR1 MNHNS, CDR2 SASEGT. The V end lost 3 bases, the J end lost 2 bases, and 8 bases lay between the germline ends. The CDR3 DNA reads TGTGCCAGCAGTGACACACCGACCTACAATGAGCAGTTCTTC. This sequence encodes CASSDTPTYNEQFF.

The gene calls are TRBV6-4 and TRBJ1-2; D unclear. Germline assignment: CDR1 MRHNA and CDR2 SNTAGT. V lost 2 bases and J 7 bases, leaving 8 bases between the germline ends. This CDR3 has 12 residues. In nucleotides, the CDR3 is TGTGCCAGCAGTGACCAATGGGGTGGCTACACCTTC. This sequence encodes CASSDQWGGYTF.

The gene calls are TRBV5-1 and TRBJ1-1, with 7 nucleotides matching TRBD1. Per germline, CDR1 SGHRS and CDR2 YFSETQ. This CDR3 has 15 amino acids. The J segment lost 4 bases and the V segment lost 5 bases, leaving 11 bases of the junction unmatched. The CDR3 reads CASSREGAISTEAFF. The CDR3 DNA follows: TGCGCCAGCAGTCGAGAGGGGGCAATTAGCACTGAAGCTTTCTTT.

In its sample, this clone was seen a few times. V gene TRBV2 combines with J gene TRBJ1-5; 8 bases agree with TRBD1. The length of the CDR3 is 14 residues. CDR1 is SNHLY and CDR2 is FYNNEI in the germline V gene. Trimming took 3 bases from V and 7 from J; bases not matched to a gene: 5. The DNA for the CDR3 is TGTGCCAGCAGTGACAGGACAGGGAGGCAGCCCCAGCATTTT. Its protein is CASSDRTGRQPQHF. The full variable domain, completed using reference TRBV2 and TRBJ1-5, is EPEVTQTPSHQVTQMGQEVILRCVPISNHLYFYWYRQILGQKVEFLVSFYNNEISEKSEIFDDQFSVERPDGSNFTLKIRSTKLEDSAMYFCASSDRTGRQPQHFGDGTRLSIL.

This chain links TRBV20-1 with TRBJ1-2; D unclear. The CDR3 runs 11 residues. CDR1 and CDR2 from the germline V gene are DFQATT and SNEGSKA (reference sequence). Trimming stripped 3 bases from V and 8 bases from J, with 10 bases between. The CDR3 region has the DNA TGCAGTGCTAGGGGCGATAGAGGCTACACCTTC. Translating gives CSARGDRGYTF.

As DNA, the CDR3 is TGTGCCAGCAGACCGGACAGGGTAAGAAACGAGCAGTACTTC. This codes for CASRPDRVRNEQYF. This chain connects TRBV7-2 to TRBJ2-7; TRBD1 matches 8 bases. The length of the CDR3 is 14 residues. Germline V gives CDR1 SGHTA, CDR2 FQGNSA. With V trimmed by 6 bases and J by 5 bases, 9 bases remained unmatched.

The chain employs TRBV18 and TRBJ1-1; no clear D. The CDR3 runs to 17 residues. The V end was cut by 3 bases, the J end by 0 bases, with 17 bases between. Germline lookup yields CDR1 KGHSH and CDR2 LQKENI. CDR3 amino acids: CASSPPQARLMNTEAFF. The CDR3 DNA follows: TGTGCCAGCTCACCGCCGCAGGCGCGACTCATGAACACTGAAGCTTTCTTT.

About this clone itself: Other DNA sequences in this specimen translate into the identical CDR3. V gene TRBV4-1 combines with J gene TRBJ1-1; no firm D call. The germline V gene has CDR1 MGHRA and CDR2 YSYEKL. The CDR3 is 14 amino acids. Trimming left V 1 base short and J 1 base short, with 7 bases between. CDR3 coding DNA: TGCGCCAGCAGCCAAGTGCGCCGGAACACTGAAGCTTTCTTT. As protein: CASSQVRRNTEAFF.